These 27 T cell receptor beta chains were sequenced from one sample in a study of shared clonotypes between healthy human individuals. TCRdb's table, derived via immunoSEQ multiplex PCR, lists solely in-frame clones and lacks some. Here the sample spans roughly 1,600,000 clones, less than 99% being singletons. The source material was naive CD4+ T cells sorted from blood. Subset of the sample: CD45RA+ positively selected. The receptors were sampled from a man younger than 40 in good health.

Regarding this clone: Other DNA variants within this sample encode the same CDR3. The gene calls are TRBV5-1 and TRBJ2-5; D unclear. From germline, CDR1 is SGHRS and CDR2 YFSETQ. V was clipped by 5 bases and J by 2 bases, with 4 bases between them. The length of the CDR3 is 11 residues. CDR3 nucleotide sequence: TGCGCCAGCAGATCGCAAGAGACCCAGTACTTC. Its protein is CASRSQETQYF.

The chain links TRBV2 to TRBJ1-1, with no clear D. Germline CDR1 reads SNHLY; CDR2 reads FYNNEI. CDR3 length equals 13 residues. Trimming took off 6 bases at V and 4 bases at J, with 12 bases between the two ends. The CDR3 region is CASSLGVFTEAFF. In DNA, the CDR3 is TGTGCCAGCAGCCTCGGGGTTTTCACTGAAGCTTTCTTT.

This chain uses TRBV10-1 with TRBJ2-7; possibly TRBD1 for D (5 bases). The V end lost 0 bases, the J end lost 8 bases, and 17 bases lay between the germline ends. The CDR3 is 15 residues long. Germline loops: CDR1 WNHNN, CDR2 SYGVQD (reference sequence). For the CDR3, the DNA is TGCGCCAGCAGTGAGTCTGACAGCCGAGGCCAACAGCAGTACTTC. It specifies CASSESDSRGQQQYF.

This chain connects TRBV2 to TRBJ2-7; a possible D gene is TRBD2 (6 bases). CDR1 and CDR2 from the germline V gene are SNHLY and FYNNEI. The germline V and J ends were trimmed by 6 bases and 6 bases, with 15 bases remaining between them. The length of the CDR3 is 13 residues. CDR3 DNA: TGTGCCAGCAGCCTCGGACTAACTCGCGAGCAGTACTTC. Translated: CASSLGLTREQYF.

The V gene is TRBV4-1, the J gene TRBJ1-1, with 7 bases fitting TRBD1. The J segment lost 0 bases and the V segment lost 1 base, leaving 11 bases of the junction unmatched. The germline CDR1 and CDR2 sequences are MGHRA and YSYEKL. The CDR3 runs to 18 residues. The CDR3 DNA is TGCGCCAGCAGCCAAGTGAAACAGGGGAATACTCTGAACACTGAAGCTTTCTTT. The encoded protein is CASSQVKQGNTLNTEAFF.

The chain carries TRBV30 and TRBJ1-5; TRBD1 matches at 9 bases. The germline V gene has CDR1 GTSNPN and CDR2 SVGIG (reference sequence). The CDR3 consists of 15 residues. Trimming cost V 3 bases and J 4 bases; bases outside gene matches: 7. CDR3 DNA sequence: TGTGCCTGGAGAGCCCGGGACAGGGAGAATCAGCCCCAGCATTTT. The encoded protein is CAWRARDRENQPQHF.

The CDR3 region is CASSLAAGTSGSISYEQYF. Here the CDR3 DNA reads TGTGCCAGCAGCTTAGCGGCCGGGACTAGCGGGAGTATCTCCTACGAGCAGTACTTC. This chain connects TRBV7-6 to TRBJ2-7, with 14 bases identical to TRBD2. Trimming at V came to 0 bases and at J to 0 bases, leaving 7 bases not matched to a gene. The CDR3 is made up of 19 amino acids. Per germline, CDR1 SGHVS and CDR2 FNYEAQ.

The chain joins TRBV7-8 to TRBJ2-1; the D gene is possibly TRBD2 (6 bases). CDR3 size: 13 residues. With 0 bases removed from V and 7 bases from J, the gap between germline ends came to 7 bases. Germline-derived CDR1 and CDR2 are SGHVS and FQNEAQ. The CDR3 is CASSLAGTNEQFF. In nucleotides, the CDR3 is TGTGCCAGCAGCTTAGCCGGGACTAATGAGCAGTTCTTC.

For the CDR3, the DNA is TGTGCCAGCAGTTTACCGCGGCCCACAGATACGCAGTATTTT. Its translation: CASSLPRPTDTQYF. The V and J genes are TRBV2 and TRBJ2-3; D unclear. Trimming removed 5 bases from V and 2 bases from J, with 11 bases in between. The CDR3 is 14 residues long. Germline CDR1 is SNHLY and CDR2 is FYNNEI.

CDR3 nucleotide sequence: TGTGCCAGCTCACCCGCTCTCGGGGGAGGGGAGACCCAGTACTTC. Its translation is CASSPALGGGETQYF. The chain has TRBV18 and TRBJ2-5; 7 bases align to TRBD2. J lost 5 bases, V lost 3 bases, and 9 bases had no gene match. There are 15 residues in the CDR3. Per germline, CDR1 KGHSH and CDR2 LQKENI.

The V and J genes are TRBV15 and TRBJ2-3, with D maybe TRBD2 (6 bases). CDR1 and CDR2 from the germline V gene are LNHNV and YYDKDF (reference sequence). The CDR3 covers 16 residues. V lost 5 bases and J 6 bases, leaving 21 bases between the germline ends. CDR3 in amino acids: CATSGSRAGSGDTQYF. CDR3 DNA: TGTGCCACCAGCGGATCCCGAGCGGGTTCAGGGGATACGCAGTATTTT. The variable domain in full, completed from reference TRBV15 and TRBJ2-3, reads DAMVIQNPRYQVTQFGKPVTLSCSQTLNHNVMYWYQQKSSQAPKLLFHYYDKDFNNEADTPDNFQSRRPNTSFCFLDIRSPGLGDTAMYLCATSGSRAGSGDTQYFGPGTRLTVL.

The gene calls are TRBV2 and TRBJ2-1; 10 bases are shared with TRBD2. Unmatched junction bases numbered 0, after V lost 4 bases and J lost 3 bases. The length of the CDR3 is 14 residues. Germline-derived CDR1 and CDR2 are SNHLY and FYNNEI. CDR3 region: CASSGTSGYNEQFF. The DNA for the CDR3 is TGTGCCAGCAGTGGGACTAGCGGCTACAATGAGCAGTTCTTC. The full variable domain, in which reference TRBV2 and TRBJ2-1 provide the parts outside the CDR3, is EPEVTQTPSHQVTQMGQEVILRCVPISNHLYFYWYRQILGQKVEFLVSFYNNEISEKSEIFDDQFSVERPDGSNFTLKIRSTKLEDSAMYFCASSGTSGYNEQFFGPGTRLTVL.

The chain is built from TRBV6-5 and TRBJ2-1; 10 nucleotides align to TRBD2. J lost 7 bases, V lost 0 bases, and 6 bases had no gene match. Germline V CDR1 and CDR2: MNHEY, SVGAGI. The CDR3 runs to 16 residues. CDR3 amino acids: CASSYSSAGGRNEQFF. The CDR3 nucleotides read TGTGCCAGCAGTTACTCGTCAGCGGGAGGGAGGAATGAGCAGTTCTTC.

The chain is built from TRBV15 and TRBJ2-1, with 9 bases identical to TRBD2. This CDR3 has 17 amino acids. The V gene end was trimmed by 0 bases and the J gene end by 5 bases; junction bases not matched to a gene: 8. Germline V gene data show CDR1 as LNHNV and CDR2 as YYDKDF (reference sequence). CDR3 in amino acids: CATSRDYRLAAHNEQFF. Written as DNA, the CDR3 is TGTGCCACCAGCAGAGATTACAGACTAGCGGCGCACAATGAGCAGTTCTTC. Supplemented by reference TRBV15 and TRBJ2-1, the full variable domain reads DAMVIQNPRYQVTQFGKPVTLSCSQTLNHNVMYWYQQKSSQAPKLLFHYYDKDFNNEADTPDNFQSRRPNTSFCFLDIRSPGLGDTAMYLCATSRDYRLAAHNEQFFGPGTRLTVL.

V gene TRBV7-8 combines with J gene TRBJ1-5, with D possibly matching TRBD1 (6 bases). Trimming pared 0 bases from V and 6 bases from J, leaving 18 bases between. The CDR3 is 17 amino acids. Germline CDR1 reads SGHVS; CDR2 reads FQNEAQ. CDR3 in amino acids: CASSLALRTDWGQPQHF. The DNA for the CDR3 is TGTGCCAGCAGCTTAGCCCTCAGGACAGACTGGGGTCAGCCCCAGCATTTT.

The chain recombines TRBV11-2 with TRBJ2-7, with TRBD2 identical over 11 bases. The junction had 14 bases not matched to a gene; V was cut back by 5 bases and J by 2 bases. The length of the CDR3 is 18 residues. Germline-derived CDR1 and CDR2 are SGHAT and FQNNGV. CDR3 region: CASSPPLAGGPRAYEQYF. CDR3 bases: TGTGCCAGCAGCCCCCCATTAGCGGGAGGGCCGAGGGCCTACGAGCAGTACTTC.

This chain connects TRBV7-9 to TRBJ1-5, with 8 bases matching TRBD1. The germline CDR1 and CDR2 sequences are SEHNR and FQNEAQ (reference sequence). The trim removed 1 base at V and 3 bases at J, leaving 8 bases unmatched. This CDR3 spans 17 amino acids. CDR3 bases: TGTGCCAGCAGCTTAGGGGCAGGGGGCTCTAACAATCAGCCCCAGCATTTT. This gives the protein CASSLGAGGSNNQPQHF. Full variable domain (missing parts from reference TRBV7-9 and TRBJ1-5): DTGVSQNPRHKITKRGQNVTFRCDPISEHNRLYWYRQTLGQGPEFLTYFQNEAQLEKSRLLSDRFSAERPKGSFSTLEIQRTEQGDSAMYLCASSLGAGGSNNQPQHFGDGTRLSIL.

CDR3 loop: CASSQTGVNYEQYF. In DNA, the CDR3 is TGCGCCAGCAGTCAAACGGGAGTCAACTACGAGCAGTACTTC. This sequence joins TRBV5-1 and TRBJ2-7, with a tentative D call TRBD2 (6 bases). The germline CDR1 and CDR2 sequences are SGHRS and YFSETQ. CDR3 length: 14 residues. V was clipped by 5 bases and J by 3 bases, with 15 bases between them.

The chain employs TRBV7-9 and TRBJ2-5; 7 bases fit TRBD1. Germline V gives CDR1 SEHNR, CDR2 FQNEAQ (reference sequence). The trim removed 11 bases at V and 2 bases at J, leaving 14 bases unmatched. The CDR3 is 15 amino acids. This chain's CDR3 is CAVSPGGSGQETQYF. CDR3 bases: TGTGCCGTTTCCCCAGGGGGTTCGGGACAAGAGACCCAGTACTTC.

Note on this clone: This same CDR3 is encoded by further DNA sequences in the sample. V is TRBV5-4 and J is TRBJ2-7, with 8 bases identical to TRBD2. The CDR3 runs to 16 residues. In germline, CDR1 is SGHNT, CDR2 YYREEE (reference sequence). V lost 0 bases to trimming and J lost 1 base; unmatched junction nucleotides: 6. The CDR3 DNA reads TGTGCCAGCAGCTTGGTTTCGGGAGGGGGATCCTACGAGCAGTACTTC. Its translation: CASSLVSGGGSYEQYF.

The rearrangement uses TRBV2 and TRBJ1-2; D is uncertain. The V end was cut by 8 bases, the J end by 1 base, with 11 bases between. From germline, CDR1 is SNHLY and CDR2 FYNNEI. The CDR3 has 13 amino acids. The DNA of the CDR3 is TGTGCCAGCGGCCCTGTGGATAACTATGGCTACACCTTC. It codes for CASGPVDNYGYTF.

The V call is TRBV5-8, the J call TRBJ2-3; D not certain. V was cut by 4 bases and J by 1 base, with 16 bases left in between. The CDR3 loop spans 16 amino acids. CDR1 is SGHTS and CDR2 is YDEGEE in the germline V gene. The DNA of the CDR3 is TGTGCCAGCAGCCAACCATCCCATTCAGGCACAGATACGCAGTATTTT. As protein: CASSQPSHSGTDTQYF.

The rearrangement joins TRBV27 to TRBJ1-2; 8 nucleotides align to TRBD1. The CDR3 sequence is 15 residues long. Germline V gene lookup returns CDR1 MNHEY and CDR2 SMNVEV (reference sequence). V trimming: 4 bases; J trimming: 7 bases; junction bases outside the gene matches: 11. The CDR3 sequence: CASSYIPGGTRGYTF. CDR3 nucleotide sequence: TGTGCCAGCAGTTATATTCCAGGGGGCACTCGTGGCTACACCTTC.

The rearrangement links TRBV11-2 to TRBJ2-2; D is undetermined. V was clipped by 2 bases and J by 4 bases, with 5 bases between them. This CDR3 region has 13 residues. Germline CDR1 SGHAT, CDR2 FQNNGV. CDR3 protein: CASSLIRTGELFF. The CDR3 nucleotides read TGTGCCAGCAGCTTAATTCGCACCGGGGAGCTGTTTTTT.

V is TRBV29-1 and J is TRBJ2-3; 10 positions match TRBD1. The germline V gene encodes CDR1 SQVTM and CDR2 ANQGSEA. With V trimmed by 4 bases and J by 3 bases, 4 bases remained unmatched. CDR3 length: 14 amino acids. The CDR3 bases are TGCAGCGTTGGAGGGACAGGGGTTACAGATACGCAGTATTTT. Translated: CSVGGTGVTDTQYF.

V gene TRBV19 combines with J gene TRBJ1-4; TRBD1 might be the D (5 bases). The CDR3 consists of 13 residues. Trimming removed 6 bases at V and 14 bases at J, with 19 bases between. The germline CDR1 and CDR2 sequences are LNHDA and SQIVND (reference sequence). For the CDR3, the DNA is TGTGCCAGTAGCAGGGAAGGTAAAGGACGGCTGTTTTTT. This gives the protein CASSREGKGRLFF.

This clone was detected once. This same CDR3 is encoded by further DNA sequences in the sample. The chain combines TRBV5-4 with TRBJ1-1, with 7 positions matching TRBD1. The CDR3 totals 15 residues. Germline CDR1 SGHNT, CDR2 YYREEE (reference sequence). Trimming removed 0 bases from V and 2 bases from J; junction bases left unmatched: 4. This chain's CDR3 is CASSLGGTANTEAFF. DNA for the CDR3: TGTGCCAGCAGCTTGGGAGGGACAGCCAACACTGAAGCTTTCTTT.